In this sample, the clone carrying this T cell receptor beta chain turned up a few times. The antigen is undetermined. Trimming stripped 4 bases from V and 8 bases from J, with 17 bases between. Per germline, CDR1 MNHEY and CDR2 SVGAGI. The CDR3 totals 14 residues. Unique molecular identifiers tagged the TCRbeta library. TCRdb fed the PCR reads into MiXCR, producing one record per CDR3 protein. The sample shows almost 600,000 distinct CDR3 sequences, roughly a quarter of them seen only once. The data were obtained in a study of T-cell reconstitution after alpha-beta-depleted transplantation in children. Study-wide results and limits: One year after transplant, T-cell counts and diversity came mostly from newly produced T cells. Alpha-beta T cells about two months after transplant reportedly derived from several hundred expanded graft clones. Surviving recipient T cells and intrathymic progenitors accounted for some patients' high TCRbeta diversity at day 60.

The chain couples TRBV6-5 to TRBJ1-2; D is unresolved. Specimen: PBMCs, collected before TCRalphabeta/CD19-depleted stem cell transplant. The source of this sequence is a boy in the first two years of life with Wiskott-Aldrich syndrome, due to receive a stem cell transplant. This CDR3 reads CASSSTSAASGYTF. The CDR3 DNA reads TGTGCCAGCAGTTCGACTTCGGCAGCCTCGGGCTACACCTTC.